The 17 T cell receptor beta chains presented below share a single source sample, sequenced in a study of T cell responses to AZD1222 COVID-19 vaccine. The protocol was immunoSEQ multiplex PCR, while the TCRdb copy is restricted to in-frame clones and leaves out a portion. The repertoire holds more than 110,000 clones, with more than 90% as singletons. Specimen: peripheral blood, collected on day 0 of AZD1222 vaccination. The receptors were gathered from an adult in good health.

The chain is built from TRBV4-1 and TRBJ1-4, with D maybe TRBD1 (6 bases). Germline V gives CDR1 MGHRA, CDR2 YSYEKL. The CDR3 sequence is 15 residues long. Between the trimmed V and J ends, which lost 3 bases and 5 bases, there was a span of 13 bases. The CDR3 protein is CASSQDTGRNEKLFF. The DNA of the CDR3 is TGCGCCAGCAGCCAGGATACAGGGAGGAATGAAAAACTGTTTTTT.

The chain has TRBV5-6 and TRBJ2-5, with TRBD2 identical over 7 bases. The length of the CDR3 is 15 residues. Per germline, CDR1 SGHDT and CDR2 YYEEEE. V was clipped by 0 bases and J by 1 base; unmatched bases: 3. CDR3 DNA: TGTGCCAGCAGCTTGGTCGGGGAGGGCCAAGAGACCCAGTACTTC. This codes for CASSLVGEGQETQYF.

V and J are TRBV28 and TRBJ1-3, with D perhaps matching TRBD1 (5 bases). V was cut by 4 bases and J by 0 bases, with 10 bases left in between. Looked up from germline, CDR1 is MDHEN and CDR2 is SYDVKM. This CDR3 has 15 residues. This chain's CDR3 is CASSSGGSSGNTIYF. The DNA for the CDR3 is TGTGCCAGCAGTTCCGGGGGATCCTCTGGAAACACCATATATTTT.

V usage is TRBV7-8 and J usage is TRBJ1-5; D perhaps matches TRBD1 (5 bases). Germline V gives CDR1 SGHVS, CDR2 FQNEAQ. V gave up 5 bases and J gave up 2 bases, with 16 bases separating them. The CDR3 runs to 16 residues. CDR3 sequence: CASSPRDAAGNQPQHF. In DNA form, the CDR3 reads TGTGCCAGCAGCCCAAGGGACGCGGCGGGCAATCAGCCCCAGCATTTT.

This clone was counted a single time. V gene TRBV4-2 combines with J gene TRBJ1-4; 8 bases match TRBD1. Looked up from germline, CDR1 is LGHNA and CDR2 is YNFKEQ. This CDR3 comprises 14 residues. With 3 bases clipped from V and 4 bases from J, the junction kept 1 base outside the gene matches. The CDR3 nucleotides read TGTGCCAGCAGCCAGACAGGGGATAATGAAAAACTGTTTTTT. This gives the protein CASSQTGDNEKLFF.

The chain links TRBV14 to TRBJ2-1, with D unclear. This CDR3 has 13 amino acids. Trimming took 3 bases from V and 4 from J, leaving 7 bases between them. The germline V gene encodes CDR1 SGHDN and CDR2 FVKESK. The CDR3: CASSHSTYNEQFF. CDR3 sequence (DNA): TGTGCCAGCAGCCACTCGACGTACAATGAGCAGTTCTTC.

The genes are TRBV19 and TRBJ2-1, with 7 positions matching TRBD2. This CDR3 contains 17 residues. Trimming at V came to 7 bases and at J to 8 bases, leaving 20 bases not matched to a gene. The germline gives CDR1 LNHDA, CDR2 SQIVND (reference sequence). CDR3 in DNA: TGTGCCAGTATCGAAAATAGTGCGGGAGTGGATGTCGATGAGCAGTTCTTC. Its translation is CASIENSAGVDVDEQFF.

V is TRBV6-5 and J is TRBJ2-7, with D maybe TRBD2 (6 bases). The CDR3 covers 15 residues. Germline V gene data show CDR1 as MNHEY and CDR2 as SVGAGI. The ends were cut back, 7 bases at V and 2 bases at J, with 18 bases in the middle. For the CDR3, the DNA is TGTGCCAGCATTGCCCGACTAGATCTCCCCTACGAGCAGTACTTC. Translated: CASIARLDLPYEQYF.

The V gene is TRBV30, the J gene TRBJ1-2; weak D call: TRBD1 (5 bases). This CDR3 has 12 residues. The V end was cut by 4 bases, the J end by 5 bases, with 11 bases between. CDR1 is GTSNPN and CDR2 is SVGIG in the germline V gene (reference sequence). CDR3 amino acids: CAWTGSAYGYTF. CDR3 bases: TGTGCCTGGACAGGGTCAGCTTATGGCTACACCTTC.

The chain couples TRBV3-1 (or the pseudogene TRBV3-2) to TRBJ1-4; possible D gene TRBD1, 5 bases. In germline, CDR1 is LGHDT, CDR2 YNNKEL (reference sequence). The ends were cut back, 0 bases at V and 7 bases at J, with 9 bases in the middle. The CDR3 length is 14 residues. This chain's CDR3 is CASSQERGVEKLFF. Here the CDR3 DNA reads TGTGCCAGCAGCCAAGAACGGGGGGTTGAAAAACTGTTTTTT.

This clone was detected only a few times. In DNA, the CDR3 is TGTGCCAGCAGTCGGACAGGGGAGTACAATGAGCAGTTCTTC. It specifies CASSRTGEYNEQFF. The V call is TRBV6-4, the J call TRBJ2-1, with 9 bases lining up with TRBD1. Germline loops: CDR1 MRHNA, CDR2 SNTAGT. J lost 4 bases, V lost 5 bases, and 3 bases had no gene match. CDR3 length equals 14 residues.

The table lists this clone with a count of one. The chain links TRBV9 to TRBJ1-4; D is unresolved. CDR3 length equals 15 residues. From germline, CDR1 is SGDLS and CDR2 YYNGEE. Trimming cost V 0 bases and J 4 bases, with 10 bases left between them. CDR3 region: CASSVGVTRNEKLFF. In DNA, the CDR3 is TGTGCCAGCAGCGTAGGGGTTACCCGTAATGAAAAACTGTTTTTT.

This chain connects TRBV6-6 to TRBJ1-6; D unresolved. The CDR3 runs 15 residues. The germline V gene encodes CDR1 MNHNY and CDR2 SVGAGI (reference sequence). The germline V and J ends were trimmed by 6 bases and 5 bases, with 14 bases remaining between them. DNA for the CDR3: TGTGCCAGCAGGCGGGTCGGCGGGGATAATTCACCCCTCCACTTT. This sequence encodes CASRRVGGDNSPLHF.

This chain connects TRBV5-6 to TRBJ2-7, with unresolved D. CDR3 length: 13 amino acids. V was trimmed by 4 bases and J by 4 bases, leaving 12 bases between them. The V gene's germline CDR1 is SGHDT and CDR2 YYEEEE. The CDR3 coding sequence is TGTGCCAGCAGCCACTCTGTGGGATACGAGCAGTACTTC. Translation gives CASSHSVGYEQYF. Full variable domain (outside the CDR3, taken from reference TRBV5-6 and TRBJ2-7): DAGVTQSPTHLIKTRGQQVTLRCSPKSGHDTVSWYQQALGQGPQFIFQYYEEEERQRGNFPDRFSGHQFPNYSSELNVNALLLGDSALYLCASSHSVGYEQYFGPGTRLTVT.

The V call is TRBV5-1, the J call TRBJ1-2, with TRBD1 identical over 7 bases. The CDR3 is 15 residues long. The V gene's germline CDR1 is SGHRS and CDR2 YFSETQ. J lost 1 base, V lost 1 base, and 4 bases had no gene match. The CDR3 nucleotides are TGCGCCAGCAGCTTGTCGGGACAGAGTAACTATGGCTACACCTTC. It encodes CASSLSGQSNYGYTF.

CDR3 sequence (DNA): TGTGCCAGCAGCTGGGACAGGGGCTACTCACCCCTCCACTTT. Protein: CASSWDRGYSPLHF. The chain has TRBV27 and TRBJ1-6; 10 nucleotides line up with TRBD1. Germline V gives CDR1 MNHEY, CDR2 SMNVEV (reference sequence). The CDR3 has 14 residues. V lost 6 bases and J lost 10; bases outside the gene matches: 6.

In nucleotides, the CDR3 is TGTGCCAGCAGTGAATGGGTGGGCGAGCAGTACTTC. This translates into CASSEWVGEQYF. The chain couples TRBV2 to TRBJ2-7; D remains ambiguous. The CDR3 sequence is 12 residues long. V was clipped by 2 bases and J by 6 bases, with 8 bases between them. Per the germline V gene, CDR1 is SNHLY and CDR2 is FYNNEI.